This entry lists 18 T cell receptor beta chains sequenced from one sample in a study of blood T cell repertoires in COVID-19. Assay used: immunoSEQ multiplex PCR; TCRdb lists only in-frame clones, some missing. The sample consists of around 180,000 clones, around 82% of them appearing once. Sample: PBMCs or T cells enriched from blood (not recorded which). The receptors come from a woman aged 50 to 60 with acute COVID-19.

The V call is TRBV28, the J call TRBJ1-3; no reliable D call. V lost 6 bases and J lost 6, with 15 bases in between. This CDR3 is built from 14 residues. Germline V lookup: CDR1 MDHEN, CDR2 SYDVKM. The CDR3 loop reads CASSPGARINTIYF. The CDR3 coding sequence is TGTGCCAGCAGCCCTGGTGCCAGAATAAACACCATATATTTT. Drawing the rest from reference TRBV28 and TRBJ1-3, the complete variable domain is DVKVTQSSRYLVKRTGEKVFLECVQDMDHENMFWYRQDPGLGLRLIYFSYDVKMKEKGDIPEGYSVSREKKERFSLILESASTNQTSMYLCASSPGARINTIYFGEGSWLTVV.

The CDR3 is CARAGRADTGELFF. CDR3 nucleotide sequence: TGTGCCAGAGCCGGGCGGGCGGACACCGGGGAGCTGTTTTTT. The chain carries TRBV5-3 and TRBJ2-2; the D gene is possibly TRBD2 (5 bases). TRBV5-3 qualifies as an ORF whose function is uncertain. V dropped 7 bases and J dropped 3 bases, with 13 bases sitting between them. The CDR3 loop spans 14 amino acids.

The rearrangement uses TRBV28 and TRBJ2-2, with 8 bases matching TRBD1. Trimming at V came to 1 base and at J to 15 bases, leaving 4 bases not matched to a gene. Germline V gene sequence: CDR1 MDHEN, CDR2 SYDVKM. This CDR3 comprises 12 residues. In DNA, the CDR3 is TGTGCCAGCAGTTTATATCAGGGGGCCATGTTTTTT. This translates into CASSLYQGAMFF.

The V gene is TRBV6-5, the J gene TRBJ1-2; 10 nucleotides line up with TRBD1. CDR1 is MNHEY, CDR2 SVGAGI, per germline. V lost 7 bases, J lost 4 bases, and 6 bases stayed unmatched. This CDR3 comprises 14 residues. The CDR3 region has the DNA TGTGCCAGCACCGGGACAGGGGAAATCTATGGCTACACCTTC. Translated, it gives CASTGTGEIYGYTF.

This clone showed up just once. Other DNA sequences within the sample encode an identical CDR3. The chain is built from TRBV14 and TRBJ1-6, with 9 positions matching TRBD1. This CDR3 is 14 amino acids long. CDR1 SGHDN and CDR2 FVKESK come from the germline V gene. V was pared by 4 bases and J by 10 bases, with 5 bases of the junction left unmatched. The CDR3 DNA sequence: TGTGCCAGCAGCCTCTCGACAGGGGGGTCACCCCTCCACTTT. Translated, it gives CASSLSTGGSPLHF.

CDR3 protein: CASSGRGRGYGYTF. The CDR3 DNA reads TGTGCCAGCAGCGGACGGGGCAGGGGCTATGGCTACACCTTC. The chain uses TRBV9 and TRBJ1-2; TRBD1 is a possible D gene (6 bases). This CDR3 spans 14 amino acids. Trimming removed 3 bases at V and 4 bases at J, with 13 bases between. Per the germline V gene, CDR1 is SGDLS and CDR2 is YYNGEE.

This clone was detected many times. The chain has TRBV7-6 and TRBJ2-5; 9 bases match TRBD2. The V gene end was trimmed by 1 base and the J gene end by 6 bases; junction bases not matched to a gene: 9. Germline V CDR1 and CDR2: SGHVS, FNYEAQ. The CDR3 extends over 16 amino acids. This chain's CDR3 is CASSLGGGAGRKTQYF. The CDR3, as DNA: TGTGCCAGCAGCTTAGGCGGGGGGGCCGGTAGAAAGACCCAGTACTTC.

This sequence joins TRBV7-2 and TRBJ1-2; 8 nucleotides agree with TRBD1. The V gene end was trimmed by 7 bases and the J gene end by 1 base; junction bases not matched to a gene: 8. The CDR3 runs to 15 residues. Germline CDR1 and CDR2: SGHTA and FQGNSA. The CDR3 loop is CASNPTRGLNYGYTF. Written as DNA, the CDR3 is TGTGCCAGCAACCCCACCAGGGGGCTTAACTATGGCTACACCTTC. Combining the CDR3 with reference TRBV7-2 and TRBJ1-2 gives the whole variable domain GAGVSQSPSNKVTEKGKDVELRCDPISGHTALYWYRQSLGQGLEFLIYFQGNSAPDKSGLPSDRFSAERTGGSVSTLTIQRTQQEDSAVYLCASNPTRGLNYGYTFGSGTRLTVV.

J is TRBJ1-5 and V is TRBV19; 11 bases are shared with TRBD1. This CDR3 region has 14 residues. V gave up 7 bases and J gave up 6 bases; unmatched junction bases: 5. Germline loops: CDR1 LNHDA, CDR2 SQIVND (reference sequence). CDR3 DNA: TGTGCCAGTACCGGGACAGGGGGAGCTCAGCCCCAGCATTTT. Its translation: CASTGTGGAQPQHF.

This rearrangement joins TRBV3-1 (or the pseudogene TRBV3-2) to TRBJ2-2; maybe TRBD1 (5 bases). Per the germline V gene, CDR1 is LGHDT and CDR2 is YNNKEL (reference sequence). V was shortened by 4 bases and J by 7 bases, with 13 bases between the two germline ends. The CDR3 consists of 14 residues. CDR3 sequence reads: CASSPRVPYGELFF. CDR3 DNA: TGTGCCAGCAGCCCCAGGGTACCCTACGGGGAGCTGTTTTTT.

This rearrangement joins TRBV11-2 to TRBJ2-5; TRBD2 aligns across 13 bases. V dropped 3 bases and J dropped 2; count of bases not matched to a gene: 3. The CDR3 totals 16 residues. Germline V gene sequence: CDR1 SGHAT, CDR2 FQNNGV. CDR3 region: CASSFQLAGGQETQYF. CDR3 in DNA: TGTGCCAGCAGCTTTCAACTAGCGGGGGGGCAAGAGACCCAGTACTTC.

In this sample, this clone turned up a few times. The rearrangement links TRBV7-2 to TRBJ2-2; 7 nucleotides align to TRBD1. The J segment lost 5 bases and the V segment lost 4 bases, leaving 7 bases of the junction unmatched. Germline CDR1 reads SGHTA; CDR2 reads FQGNSA. This CDR3 has 15 amino acids. The chain's CDR3 is CASSSRQGTTGELFF. CDR3 in DNA: TGTGCCAGCAGCTCCCGACAGGGCACGACCGGGGAGCTGTTTTTT. Combining the CDR3 with reference TRBV7-2 and TRBJ2-2 gives the whole variable domain GAGVSQSPSNKVTEKGKDVELRCDPISGHTALYWYRQSLGQGLEFLIYFQGNSAPDKSGLPSDRFSAERTGGSVSTLTIQRTQQEDSAVYLCASSSRQGTTGELFFGEGSRLTVL.

The CDR3 here is CAYGARGGYTF. DNA for the CDR3: TGTGCCTATGGGGCCCGTGGGGGCTACACCTTC. The chain employs TRBV7-2 and TRBJ1-2; TRBD1 is a possible D gene (5 bases). Germline-derived CDR1 and CDR2 are SGHTA and FQGNSA. Deletions cut 11 bases from V and 8 bases from J, with 15 bases between. The CDR3 is made up of 11 amino acids. Full variable domain (rest looked up from reference TRBV7-2 and TRBJ1-2): GAGVSQSPSNKVTEKGKDVELRCDPISGHTALYWYRQSLGQGLEFLIYFQGNSAPDKSGLPSDRFSAERTGGSVSTLTIQRTQQEDSAVYLCAYGARGGYTFGSGTRLTVV.

This clone was counted between two and nine times. This chain joins TRBV7-9 and TRBJ1-6, with 7 nucleotides matching TRBD1. The germline V gene encodes CDR1 SEHNR and CDR2 FQNEAQ (reference sequence). V was pared by 4 bases and J by 5 bases, with 2 bases of the junction left unmatched. This CDR3 spans 14 amino acids. CDR3 in DNA: TGTGCCAGCAGCTGGGACAGAGATAATTCACCCCTCCACTTT. Translating gives CASSWDRDNSPLHF.

This clone occurred once. The V call is TRBV6-2 or TRBV6-3, the J call TRBJ2-3, with D maybe TRBD2 (5 bases). The germline V and J ends were trimmed by 5 bases and 5 bases, with 17 bases remaining between them. The length of the CDR3 is 15 residues. Germline V lookup: CDR1 MNHEY, CDR2 SVGEGT. The CDR3 sequence: CASSKAQAAGDTQYF. In DNA form, the CDR3 reads TGTGCCAGCAGTAAAGCCCAAGCTGCGGGAGATACGCAGTATTTT.

The rearrangement uses TRBV18 and TRBJ1-1, with TRBD1 matching over 7 bases. With V trimmed by 8 bases and J by 0 bases, 15 bases remained unmatched. Per germline, CDR1 KGHSH and CDR2 LQKENI. This CDR3 is 17 amino acids long. CDR3 sequence: CASLQQAGGPMNTEAFF. CDR3 sequence (DNA): TGTGCCAGCCTGCAACAGGCAGGGGGACCCATGAACACTGAAGCTTTCTTT.

J is TRBJ2-1 and V is TRBV7-2, with D tentatively TRBD2 (6 bases). CDR1 SGHTA and CDR2 FQGNSA come from the germline V gene. The V end lost 3 bases, the J end lost 0 bases, and 9 bases lay between the germline ends. The CDR3 is made up of 15 amino acids. The DNA of the CDR3 is TGTGCCAGCAGCTTTGACGGGGGCTCCTACAATGAGCAGTTCTTC. Translated, it gives CASSFDGGSYNEQFF.

The V gene is TRBV11-3, the J gene TRBJ2-2; a weak D match, TRBD1 (5 bases). Trimming cost V 5 bases and J 2 bases, with 9 bases left between them. This CDR3 comprises 14 residues. Germline-derived CDR1 and CDR2 are SGHNT and YENEEA. The chain's CDR3 is CASSTGFNTGELFF. DNA for the CDR3: TGTGCCAGCAGCACAGGATTTAACACCGGGGAGCTGTTTTTT.